What follows are 18 T cell receptor beta chains derived from one specimen sequenced in a study of beta chain features in type 1 diabetes. Whole-study findings and limits: TCRB CDR3 length was moderately but significantly reduced in all four CD4+ subsets of Type 1 diabetes patients.

Of the isolated RNA, all was reverse transcribed, and so the sequenced material was expressed TCRB transcripts. The method was immunoSEQ multiplex PCR; TCRdb's version includes in-frame clones alone and lacks a portion of them. The sample carries about 160,000 clones, 6.5% to 8.5% recorded once. These receptors have no identified antigens. The sequenced material came from central memory CD4+ T cells from blood. The receptors originated from a man aged 18 to 29 with type 1 diabetes.

The genes are TRBV14 and TRBJ2-5; 8 bases are shared with TRBD1. This CDR3 comprises 15 residues. Germline trimming cut 5 bases from V and 6 bases from J; bases unmatched to any gene: 11. Germline assignment: CDR1 SGHDN and CDR2 FVKESK. CDR3 nucleotides: TGTGCCAGCAGCATACAGACAGGGGTTAGTCAGACCCAGTACTTC. Its translation is CASSIQTGVSQTQYF.

The V and J genes are TRBV11-2 and TRBJ1-6; 8 bases line up with TRBD1. V lost 4 bases and J lost 6; bases outside the gene matches: 8. Germline lookup yields CDR1 SGHAT and CDR2 FQNNGV. The CDR3 length is 16 residues. CDR3 residues: CASSSLPRGLNSPLHF. The CDR3 DNA sequence: TGTGCCAGCAGCTCACTCCCCAGGGGGCTTAATTCACCCCTCCACTTT.

This clone turned up a few times. The chain uses TRBV28 and TRBJ1-1, with a possible D match to TRBD1 (6 bases). Per the germline V gene, CDR1 is MDHEN and CDR2 is SYDVKM. V shed 2 bases and J shed 6 bases, with 10 bases lying between them. The CDR3 has 13 residues. In DNA form, the CDR3 reads TGTGCCAGCAGTTTAGGCAGGGGTGCTGAAGCTTTCTTT. Translated, it gives CASSLGRGAEAFF.

V gene TRBV4-2 combines with J gene TRBJ2-1; D is possibly TRBD2 (5 bases). Per germline, CDR1 LGHNA and CDR2 YNFKEQ. The CDR3 covers 16 residues. The V end was cut by 2 bases, the J end by 6 bases, with 17 bases between. As DNA, the CDR3 is TGTGCCAGCAGCCAACAAACTAGACTCGGTATCAATGAGCAGTTCTTC. Translating gives CASSQQTRLGINEQFF.

The table lists this clone with a few counts. V gene TRBV19 combines with J gene TRBJ2-2; D is uncertain. The CDR3 is 17 amino acids. V lost 5 bases and J 0 bases, leaving 16 bases between the germline ends. Germline loops: CDR1 LNHDA, CDR2 SQIVND (reference sequence). CDR3 nucleotides: TGTGCCAGTAGTTTTTCCGGCGGAAAAGCGAACACCGGGGAGCTGTTTTTT. Its translation is CASSFSGGKANTGELFF.

The chain employs TRBV28 and TRBJ1-2; 9 bases map to TRBD1. CDR1 is MDHEN, CDR2 SYDVKM, per germline. The CDR3 has 12 residues. After removal of 6 bases from V and 8 bases from J, the junction contained 4 bases not matched to a gene. As DNA, the CDR3 is TGTGCCAGCAGACCGACAGGGGGGGGCTACACCTTC. Encoded protein: CASRPTGGGYTF.

This chain links TRBV5-8 with TRBJ1-1, with TRBD1 matching over 8 bases. The CDR3 is 15 amino acids. Trimming removed 0 bases from V and 1 base from J; junction bases left unmatched: 2. Germline CDR1 is SGHTS and CDR2 is YDEGEE. CDR3 amino acids: CASSLGQGWNTEAFF. The CDR3 region has the DNA TGTGCCAGCAGCTTGGGACAGGGGTGGAACACTGAAGCTTTCTTT.

This clone was seen a few times. This chain connects TRBV5-4 to TRBJ2-5, with D maybe TRBD2 (5 bases). V shed 0 bases and J shed 5 bases, with 14 bases lying between them. The CDR3 is 15 amino acids. The germline gives CDR1 SGHNT, CDR2 YYREEE (reference sequence). CDR3 protein: CASSLGGLSKETQYF. Here the CDR3 DNA reads TGTGCCAGCAGCTTGGGTGGACTCTCCAAGGAGACCCAGTACTTC.

The chain employs TRBV10-3 and TRBJ1-5; no clear D. The CDR3 extends over 14 amino acids. V lost 6 bases to trimming and J lost 2 bases, with 11 bases between them. Looked up from germline, CDR1 is ENHRY and CDR2 is SYGVKD. The CDR3 bases are TGTGCCATCAGCCAATCCGGGGGCAATCAGCCCCAGCATTTT. Its translation: CAISQSGGNQPQHF.

This sequence joins TRBV28 and TRBJ2-7, with D perhaps TRBD1 (6 bases). The germline V gene encodes CDR1 MDHEN and CDR2 SYDVKM. V was trimmed by 6 bases and J by 0 bases, leaving 9 bases between them. There are 13 residues in the CDR3. DNA for the CDR3: TGTGCCAGCAGGGGGGCTAACTCCTACGAGCAGTACTTC. Translation gives CASRGANSYEQYF.

This chain uses TRBV23-1 with TRBJ2-3; 14 bases align to TRBD2. TRBV23-1 is designated an ORF whose function remains uncertain. CDR3 size: 24 residues. V trimming: 0 bases; J trimming: 1 base; junction bases outside the gene matches: 21. Written as DNA, the CDR3 is TGCGCCAGCAGTCAATCGCGGGGCGCGCCGGGACTAGCGGGAGTCGGGTCGGGCACAGATACGCAGTATTTT. Protein product: CASSQSRGAPGLAGVGSGTDTQYF.

This clone has a handful of counts. The gene calls are TRBV9 and TRBJ2-3; D might be TRBD2 (6 bases). Trimming pared 4 bases from V and 11 bases from J, leaving 20 bases between. Germline V gene sequence: CDR1 SGDLS, CDR2 YYNGEE. CDR3 length: 14 amino acids. The CDR3 DNA follows: TGTGCCAGCAGCCCCCGACTAGACTCCCGGGTGCAGTATTTT. Translation: CASSPRLDSRVQYF.

This clone was detected a few times. The V and J genes are TRBV2 and TRBJ1-6, with 8 positions matching TRBD1. The germline V gene encodes CDR1 SNHLY and CDR2 FYNNEI. V gave up 8 bases and J gave up 9 bases; unmatched junction bases: 3. This CDR3 comprises 12 residues. The CDR3 sequence: CASQDRASPLHF. In DNA form, the CDR3 reads TGTGCCAGCCAGGACAGGGCTTCACCCCTCCACTTT.

The table lists this clone with a few counts. The chain uses TRBV2 and TRBJ1-6; TRBD1 is a possible D gene (5 bases). V was shortened by 4 bases and J by 8 bases, with 12 bases between the two germline ends. The germline V gene encodes CDR1 SNHLY and CDR2 FYNNEI. This CDR3 has 14 amino acids. This CDR3 reads CASSVQGADSPLHF. The CDR3, as DNA: TGTGCCAGCAGTGTTCAGGGTGCGGATTCACCCCTCCACTTT.

This clone occurred a few times. The chain joins TRBV5-4 to TRBJ2-5; TRBD1 matches 8 bases. J was trimmed by 6 bases and V by 2 bases; bases with no gene match: 9. CDR3 length: 15 amino acids. Germline CDR1 is SGHNT and CDR2 is YYREEE (reference sequence). The CDR3, as DNA: TGTGCCAGCAGCTTACCCCTCGACAGGGGCCAGACCCAGTACTTC. It encodes CASSLPLDRGQTQYF.

This clone was picked up a small number of times. The chain couples TRBV11-2 to TRBJ2-7; TRBD1 aligns across 9 bases. Germline trimming cut 5 bases from V and 3 bases from J; bases unmatched to any gene: 11. The CDR3 runs to 16 residues. Germline V gene data show CDR1 as SGHAT and CDR2 as FQNNGV. The CDR3 nucleotides are TGTGCCAGCAGCATCGACCGGGACAGGGCCCTCTACGAGCAGTACTTC. It encodes CASSIDRDRALYEQYF.

The chain recombines TRBV10-1 with TRBJ2-7; D perhaps matches TRBD2 (6 bases). Trimming took off 5 bases at V and 3 bases at J, with 17 bases between the two ends. Germline values: CDR1 WNHNN, CDR2 SYGVQD (reference sequence). CDR3 size: 15 residues. The CDR3 DNA is TGCGCCAGCAGTTCGGGACCGGCGGGGTTCTACGAGCAGTACTTC. Protein sequence: CASSSGPAGFYEQYF.

This clone was observed a few times. The CDR3: CSVGVTGGGLDEQFF. CDR3 nucleotides: TGCAGCGTGGGTGTGACAGGGGGCGGATTAGATGAGCAGTTCTTC. The chain uses TRBV29-1 and TRBJ2-1; 10 bases line up with TRBD1. The CDR3 sequence is 15 residues long. The germline V gene has CDR1 SQVTM and CDR2 ANQGSEA. V dropped 6 bases and J dropped 8; count of bases not matched to a gene: 13.